One sample yielded the 30 T cell receptor beta chains listed below, sequenced in a study of blood T cell repertoires in COVID-19. The data were produced by immunoSEQ multiplex PCR, yet TCRdb's version contains in-frame clones alone and is incomplete. The table shows about 360,000 clones, with approximately 86% occurring only once. Sample: peripheral blood. The receptors come from an older woman with COVID-19, enrolled during active disease.

This clone occurred a few times. The CDR3 reads CASSLQGEFRETQYF. CDR3 nucleotide sequence: TGCGCCAGCAGCTTACAGGGGGAGTTTAGAGAGACCCAGTACTTC. The rearrangement uses TRBV5-1 and TRBJ2-5; 8 positions match TRBD1. The CDR3 spans 15 residues. Germline-derived CDR1 and CDR2 are SGHRS and YFSETQ. With V trimmed by 2 bases and J by 4 bases, 7 bases remained unmatched.

The chain combines TRBV6-5 with TRBJ2-1; possibly TRBD2 for D (6 bases). Trimming pared 5 bases from V and 7 bases from J, leaving 15 bases between. Looked up from germline, CDR1 is MNHEY and CDR2 is SVGAGI. The CDR3 extends over 14 amino acids. The CDR3 sequence is CASSHNWGDNEQFF. The CDR3 region has the DNA TGTGCCAGCAGTCATAATTGGGGGGATAATGAGCAGTTCTTC.

This rearrangement joins TRBV29-1 to TRBJ1-1, with a possible D match to TRBD1 (5 bases). The germline V gene encodes CDR1 SQVTM and CDR2 ANQGSEA. Between the trimmed V and J ends, which lost 6 bases and 6 bases, there was a span of 14 bases. This CDR3 is built from 12 residues. Written as DNA, the CDR3 is TGCAGCGTCCAACAGGAGACCTCTGAAGCTTTCTTT. It translates to CSVQQETSEAFF.

This chain joins TRBV18 and TRBJ1-5; maybe TRBD1 (5 bases). The germline V and J ends were trimmed by 0 bases and 6 bases, with 15 bases remaining between them. Germline V gene lookup returns CDR1 KGHSH and CDR2 LQKENI. CDR3 size: 16 residues. CDR3 in amino acids: CASSPPQEGVGQPQHF. The CDR3 DNA is TGTGCCAGCTCACCACCGCAAGAAGGGGTGGGTCAGCCCCAGCATTTT.

The chain uses TRBV6-2 or TRBV6-3 and TRBJ2-7; 9 bases fit TRBD1. The CDR3 length is 14 residues. Germline V gene lookup returns CDR1 MNHEY and CDR2 SVGEGT. The V segment lost 4 bases and the J segment 3 bases; nucleotides outside the gene matches: 4. In nucleotides, the CDR3 is TGTGCCAGCAGTTCGGGACAGGGTCGCTACGAGCAGTACTTC. This codes for CASSSGQGRYEQYF.

The V call is TRBV5-8, the J call TRBJ1-2; D uncertain. Germline values: CDR1 SGHTS, CDR2 YDEGEE. Trimming stripped 0 bases from V and 6 bases from J, with 12 bases between. CDR3 length: 14 residues. The CDR3 bases are TGTGCCAGCAGCTTGGTAGAGGGATACGATGGCTACACCTTC. As protein: CASSLVEGYDGYTF.

The chain uses TRBV6-6 and TRBJ2-1, with TRBD2 identical over 9 bases. The CDR3 has 16 residues. The V gene end was trimmed by 5 bases and the J gene end by 2 bases; junction bases not matched to a gene: 7. Germline values: CDR1 MNHNY, CDR2 SVGAGI (reference sequence). For the CDR3, the DNA is TGTGCCAGCAGTAATAGGGTAGCGGGGGCCTACAATGAGCAGTTCTTC. Residues: CASSNRVAGAYNEQFF.

The chain links TRBV5-1 to TRBJ1-5, with 10 bases matching TRBD1. Trimming took 2 bases from V and 1 from J; bases not matched to a gene: 12. Germline V lookup: CDR1 SGHRS, CDR2 YFSETQ. The CDR3 spans 19 residues. CDR3: CASSLSTGGAIKSNQPQHF. CDR3 sequence (DNA): TGCGCCAGCAGCTTATCGACAGGGGGCGCAATAAAAAGCAATCAGCCCCAGCATTTT.

The V and J genes are TRBV7-9 and TRBJ1-5; D gene unclear. Trimming removed 5 bases at V and 7 bases at J, with 21 bases between. Per germline, CDR1 SEHNR and CDR2 FQNEAQ (reference sequence). The CDR3 consists of 16 residues. CDR3 in DNA: TGTGCCAGCAGCAAATCAAATTGGCTCACGGGGCAGCCCCAGCATTTT. It is translated as CASSKSNWLTGQPQHF. The full variable domain, with the rest looked up from reference TRBV7-9 and TRBJ1-5, is DTGVSQNPRHKITKRGQNVTFRCDPISEHNRLYWYRQTLGQGPEFLTYFQNEAQLEKSRLLSDRFSAERPKGSFSTLEIQRTEQGDSAMYLCASSKSNWLTGQPQHFGDGTRLSIL.

The chain recombines TRBV5-5 with TRBJ2-7; 8 bases match TRBD1. With 6 bases clipped from V and 2 bases from J, the junction kept 13 bases outside the gene matches. Germline V gene data show CDR1 as SGHKS and CDR2 as YYEKEE (reference sequence). The CDR3 runs 16 residues. CDR3 sequence (DNA): TGTGCCAGCACCTATATCGCCGGGACAGGAGCCTACGAGCAGTACTTC. Translating gives CASTYIAGTGAYEQYF.

This chain uses TRBV6-2 or TRBV6-3 with TRBJ2-5, with D maybe TRBD1 (6 bases). The V gene's germline CDR1 is MNHEY and CDR2 SVGEGT. This CDR3 has 14 amino acids. Trimming took 2 bases from V and 2 from J, leaving 9 bases between them. The CDR3 protein is CASSYGTHQETQYF. As DNA, the CDR3 is TGTGCCAGCAGTTACGGGACACATCAAGAGACCCAGTACTTC.

V and J are TRBV7-2 and TRBJ2-3; D gene unclear. V was cut by 3 bases and J by 0 bases, with 13 bases left in between. Looked up from germline, CDR1 is SGHTA and CDR2 is FQGNSA. The CDR3 length is 16 residues. CDR3 region: CASSFTTGYSTDTQYF. Here the CDR3 DNA reads TGTGCCAGCAGCTTCACTACGGGTTACAGCACAGATACGCAGTATTTT.

J is TRBJ1-4 and V is TRBV7-4; 8 bases align to TRBD1. The CDR3 is made up of 18 amino acids. After removal of 3 bases from V and 4 bases from J, the junction contained 13 bases not matched to a gene. In germline, CDR1 is SGHVT, CDR2 SQSDAQ. The CDR3 is CASSFVGQDPQVNEKLFF. CDR3 bases: TGTGCCAGCAGCTTTGTGGGACAGGACCCGCAGGTTAATGAAAAACTGTTTTTT.

This clone showed up just once. The junction does not match germline at one end; this may be a read error. The genes are TRBV29-1 and TRBJ2-5, with D possibly matching TRBD1 (6 bases). The CDR3 has 14 residues. CDR1 is SQVTM and CDR2 is ANQGSEA in the germline V gene. The CDR3 nucleotides are TGCAGCGTTGAAAGGACACAGGGCCAAGGGACCCAGTACTTC. It encodes CSVERTQGQGTQYF.

V usage is TRBV5-6 and J usage is TRBJ1-1, with TRBD1 matching over 12 bases. Unmatched junction bases numbered 7, after V lost 5 bases and J lost 5 bases. Germline loops: CDR1 SGHDT, CDR2 YYEEEE. CDR3 length equals 15 residues. This CDR3 is CASSLPGQGATEAFF. CDR3 bases: TGTGCCAGCAGTTTACCGGGACAGGGGGCTACTGAAGCTTTCTTT. Full variable domain (missing parts from reference TRBV5-6 and TRBJ1-1): DAGVTQSPTHLIKTRGQQVTLRCSPKSGHDTVSWYQQALGQGPQFIFQYYEEEERQRGNFPDRFSGHQFPNYSSELNVNALLLGDSALYLCASSLPGQGATEAFFGQGTRLTVV.

The gene calls are TRBV27 and TRBJ2-3; 12 bases map to TRBD1. Germline trimming cut 6 bases from V and 1 base from J; bases unmatched to any gene: 11. Germline V gene lookup returns CDR1 MNHEY and CDR2 SMNVEV (reference sequence). This CDR3 is built from 18 residues. This chain's CDR3 is CASRIGTGGLRGTDTQYF. The CDR3 DNA follows: TGTGCCAGCAGGATTGGGACAGGGGGCCTTCGGGGCACAGATACGCAGTATTTT.

The J gene is TRBJ2-1, the V gene TRBV7-3, with 14 bases matching TRBD2. Germline values: CDR1 SGHTA, CDR2 FQGTGA. The junction had 4 bases not matched to a gene; V was cut back by 5 bases and J by 7 bases. The CDR3 runs 15 residues. The CDR3 is CASSRTSGGLNEQFF. As DNA, the CDR3 is TGTGCCAGCAGCCGGACTAGCGGGGGGTTGAATGAGCAGTTCTTC.

This chain joins TRBV19 and TRBJ2-1; the D is unclear. CDR3 length equals 14 residues. V gave up 5 bases and J gave up 3 bases, with 11 bases separating them. CDR1 is LNHDA and CDR2 is SQIVND in the germline V gene (reference sequence). The CDR3 DNA sequence: TGTGCCAGTAGTGCCCCTACTCTCTACAATGAGCAGTTCTTC. This encodes CASSAPTLYNEQFF.

The genes are TRBV9 and TRBJ2-2, with 7 nucleotides matching TRBD2. Per germline, CDR1 SGDLS and CDR2 YYNGEE. CDR3 size: 15 residues. The trim removed 0 bases at V and 6 bases at J, leaving 5 bases unmatched. The CDR3: CASSVAGGRSGELFF. The DNA of the CDR3 is TGTGCCAGCAGCGTAGCGGGGGGAAGGTCCGGGGAGCTGTTTTTT.

The CDR3 region is CASSLRTSYNEQFF. The CDR3 coding sequence is TGTGCCAGCAGCTTACGGACTAGCTACAATGAGCAGTTCTTC. V usage is TRBV11-3 and J usage is TRBJ2-1, with 7 bases lining up with TRBD2. Trimming cost V 2 bases and J 3 bases; bases outside gene matches: 1. The CDR3 runs 14 residues. The germline V gene encodes CDR1 SGHNT and CDR2 YENEEA.

V gene TRBV15 combines with J gene TRBJ2-5, with D tentatively TRBD2 (6 bases). CDR1 is LNHNV and CDR2 is YYDKDF in the germline V gene (reference sequence). The CDR3 sequence is 15 residues long. V gave up 3 bases and J gave up 4 bases, with 15 bases separating them. CDR3 sequence reads: CATSRIIGTAETQYF. CDR3 in DNA: TGTGCCACCAGCAGGATAATCGGGACTGCAGAGACCCAGTACTTC.

J is TRBJ1-2 and V is TRBV11-3; D is possibly TRBD1 (6 bases). The germline V gene has CDR1 SGHNT and CDR2 YENEEA. The CDR3 has 14 residues. Trimming took 4 bases from V and 0 from J, leaving 9 bases between them. CDR3 protein: CASSSRGTNYGYTF. CDR3 DNA sequence: TGTGCCAGCAGCTCCAGGGGTACTAACTATGGCTACACCTTC. The entire variable domain, with the rest obtained from reference TRBV11-3 and TRBJ1-2, is as follows: EAGVVQSPRYKIIEKKQPVAFWCNPISGHNTLYWYLQNLGQGPELLIRYENEEAVDDSQLPKDRFSAERLKGVDSTLKIQPAELGDSAVYLCASSSRGTNYGYTFGSGTRLTVV.

CDR3 nucleotide sequence: TGTGCCATCAGTGAGCCGGGACTAGGCAGCTCCTACAATGAGCAGTTCTTC. Translation: CAISEPGLGSSYNEQFF. The chain combines TRBV10-3 with TRBJ2-1; 8 bases agree with TRBD2. Germline V gene data show CDR1 as ENHRY and CDR2 as SYGVKD. Trimming took 2 bases from V and 0 from J; bases not matched to a gene: 6. There are 17 residues in the CDR3.

The genes are TRBV18 and TRBJ1-4; 8 bases line up with TRBD1. The J segment lost 3 bases and the V segment lost 6 bases, leaving 6 bases of the junction unmatched. Germline assignment: CDR1 KGHSH and CDR2 LQKENI. CDR3 length equals 15 residues. The chain's CDR3 is CASSPQGQANEKLFF. DNA for the CDR3: TGTGCCAGCTCGCCTCAGGGACAGGCTAATGAAAAACTGTTTTTT.

In the case of this clone: No DNA is shown, since the ends of the CDR3 on it are uncertain; the CDR3 is the one TCRdb lists. The chain employs TRBV6-5 and TRBJ2-1; the DNA was not used to check the table's D call, TRBD1. Counting both end residues, the CDR3 totals 15 amino acids. Germline V gene sequence: CDR1 MNHEY, CDR2 SVGAGI. The CDR3 loop reads CASSSSGQRYNEQFF.

The chain joins TRBV5-4 to TRBJ2-7; D uncertain. Germline V gene lookup returns CDR1 SGHNT and CDR2 YYREEE (reference sequence). The CDR3 spans 11 residues. The V gene lost 2 bases and the J gene lost 7 bases, with 7 bases spanning the gap. The CDR3 nucleotides are TGTGCCAGCAGCTTTAACAGAGAGCAGTACTTC. This translates into CASSFNREQYF.

The J gene is TRBJ2-5, the V gene TRBV7-8; D remains unclear. Per the germline V gene, CDR1 is SGHVS and CDR2 is FQNEAQ. Trimming removed 5 bases from V and 4 bases from J, with 8 bases in between. The CDR3 contains 12 residues. The CDR3 bases are TGTGCCAGCAGCCGAACCGGAGAGACCCAGTACTTC. It encodes CASSRTGETQYF.

This clone was detected only once. The sample carries other DNA sequences with the same CDR3. The V call is TRBV2, the J call TRBJ1-5; TRBD1 aligns across 9 bases. The germline CDR1 and CDR2 sequences are SNHLY and FYNNEI. This CDR3 has 16 amino acids. The V and J ends lost 3 bases and 0 bases, in that order; junction bases with no gene match: 3. CDR3: CASSDGTGPSNQPQHF. The CDR3 DNA sequence: TGTGCCAGCAGTGATGGGACAGGGCCTAGCAATCAGCCCCAGCATTTT.

The gene calls are TRBV19 and TRBJ1-5; D call uncertain. V was trimmed by 3 bases and J by 4 bases, leaving 13 bases between them. This CDR3 comprises 15 residues. Germline V CDR1 and CDR2: LNHDA, SQIVND (reference sequence). CDR3 sequence (DNA): TGTGCCAGTAGTATTGGTCCCTTCGGGAATCAGCCCCAGCATTTT. Protein product: CASSIGPFGNQPQHF.

The rearrangement joins TRBV29-1 to TRBJ2-5; 9 bases are shared with TRBD1. The germline V gene has CDR1 SQVTM and CDR2 ANQGSEA. Trimming took 6 bases from V and 1 from J; bases not matched to a gene: 3. The CDR3 has 13 amino acids. CDR3 sequence (DNA): TGCAGCGTCTCGGACAGGGGCCAAGAGACCCAGTACTTC. This gives the protein CSVSDRGQETQYF.